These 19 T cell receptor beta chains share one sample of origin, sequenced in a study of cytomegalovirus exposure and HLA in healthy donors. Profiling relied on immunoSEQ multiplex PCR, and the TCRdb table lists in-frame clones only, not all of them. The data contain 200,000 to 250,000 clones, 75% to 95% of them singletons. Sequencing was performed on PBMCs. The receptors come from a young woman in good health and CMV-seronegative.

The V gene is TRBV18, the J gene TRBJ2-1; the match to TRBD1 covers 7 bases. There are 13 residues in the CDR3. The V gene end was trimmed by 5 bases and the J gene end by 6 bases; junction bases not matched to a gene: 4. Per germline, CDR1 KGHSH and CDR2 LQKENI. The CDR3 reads CASSTGQVNEQFF. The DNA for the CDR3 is TGTGCCAGCTCAACCGGACAGGTCAATGAGCAGTTCTTC.

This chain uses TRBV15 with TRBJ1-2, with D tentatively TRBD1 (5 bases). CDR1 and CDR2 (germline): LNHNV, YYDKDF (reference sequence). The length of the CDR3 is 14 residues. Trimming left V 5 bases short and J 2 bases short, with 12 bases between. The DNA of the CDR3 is TGTGCCACCAGCCCGACAGCGATCAACTATGGCTACACCTTC. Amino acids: CATSPTAINYGYTF.

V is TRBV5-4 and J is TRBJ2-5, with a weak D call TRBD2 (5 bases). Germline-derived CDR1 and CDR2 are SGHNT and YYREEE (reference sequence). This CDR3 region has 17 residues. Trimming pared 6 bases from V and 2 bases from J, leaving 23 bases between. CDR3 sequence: CASTLRLGGPKQETQYF. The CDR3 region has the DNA TGTGCCAGCACCCTCCGACTTGGCGGGCCTAAACAAGAGACCCAGTACTTC.

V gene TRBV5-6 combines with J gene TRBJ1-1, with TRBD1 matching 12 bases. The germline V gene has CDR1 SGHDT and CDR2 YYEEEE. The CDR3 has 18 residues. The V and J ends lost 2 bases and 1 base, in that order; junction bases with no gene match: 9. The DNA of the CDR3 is TGTGCCAGCAGCTTACTAGGGACAGGGGGCGTACGGAACACTGAAGCTTTCTTT. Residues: CASSLLGTGGVRNTEAFF.

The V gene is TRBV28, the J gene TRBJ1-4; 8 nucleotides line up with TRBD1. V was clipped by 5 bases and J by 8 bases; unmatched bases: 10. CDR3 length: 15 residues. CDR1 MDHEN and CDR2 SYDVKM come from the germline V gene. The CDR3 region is CASSRQGKVSEKLFF. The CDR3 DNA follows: TGTGCCAGCAGTCGACAGGGGAAGGTGTCGGAAAAACTGTTTTTT.

The chain's CDR3 is CASSPPGQDYEQYF. In DNA form, the CDR3 reads TGTGCCAGCAGCCCTCCGGGACAGGACTACGAGCAGTACTTC. The V call is TRBV7-9, the J call TRBJ2-7; 8 bases are a match to TRBD1. The junction had 6 bases not matched to a gene; V was cut back by 5 bases and J by 3 bases. In germline, CDR1 is SEHNR, CDR2 FQNEAQ (reference sequence). CDR3 length equals 14 residues.

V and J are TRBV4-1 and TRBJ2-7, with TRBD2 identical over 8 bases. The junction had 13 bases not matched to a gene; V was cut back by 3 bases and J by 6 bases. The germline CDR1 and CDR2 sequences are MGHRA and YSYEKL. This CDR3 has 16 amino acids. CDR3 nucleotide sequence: TGCGCCAGCAGCCAGAAGGCAGGACTAGCAGGGTTCGAGCAGTACTTC. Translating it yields CASSQKAGLAGFEQYF.

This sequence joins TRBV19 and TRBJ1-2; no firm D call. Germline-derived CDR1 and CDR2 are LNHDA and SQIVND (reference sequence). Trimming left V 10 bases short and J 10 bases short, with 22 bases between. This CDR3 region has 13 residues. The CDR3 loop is CATRPADGVDYTF. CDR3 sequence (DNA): TGTGCCACCCGCCCAGCGGACGGAGTCGACTACACCTTC.

In DNA, the CDR3 is TGTGCCAGCAGGGGGCCTAGCGGGAGCTACGAGCAGTACTTC. Encoded protein: CASRGPSGSYEQYF. This chain connects TRBV28 to TRBJ2-7; 10 bases are shared with TRBD2. Germline V gene data show CDR1 as MDHEN and CDR2 as SYDVKM. J lost 3 bases, V lost 6 bases, and 5 bases had no gene match. The CDR3 has 14 amino acids.

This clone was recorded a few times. In nucleotides, the CDR3 is TGTGCCAGCAGTCACCACGGGAAAAACTACGAGCAGTACTTC. Translating it yields CASSHHGKNYEQYF. The chain employs TRBV7-6 and TRBJ2-7; tentatively, D is TRBD2 (5 bases). This CDR3 has 14 amino acids. Germline-derived CDR1 and CDR2 are SGHVS and FNYEAQ. V was shortened by 6 bases and J by 3 bases, with 15 bases between the two germline ends.

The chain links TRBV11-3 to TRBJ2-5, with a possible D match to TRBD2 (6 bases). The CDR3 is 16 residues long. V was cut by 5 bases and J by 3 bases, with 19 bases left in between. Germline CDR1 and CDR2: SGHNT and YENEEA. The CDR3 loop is CASSISRDSGKETQYF. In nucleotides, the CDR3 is TGTGCCAGCAGCATTTCCAGGGACTCAGGGAAAGAGACCCAGTACTTC.

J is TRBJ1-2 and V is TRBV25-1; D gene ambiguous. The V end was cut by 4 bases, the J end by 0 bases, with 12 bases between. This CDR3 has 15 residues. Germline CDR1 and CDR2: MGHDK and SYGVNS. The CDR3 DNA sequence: TGTGCCAGCAGTGGAATGGGCGGGGCTAACTATGGCTACACCTTC. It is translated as CASSGMGGANYGYTF.

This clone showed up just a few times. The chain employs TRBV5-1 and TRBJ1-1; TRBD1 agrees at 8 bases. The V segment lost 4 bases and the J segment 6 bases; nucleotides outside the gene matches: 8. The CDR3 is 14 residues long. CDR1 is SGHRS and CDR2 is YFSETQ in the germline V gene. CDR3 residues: CASSVGQVDPEAFF. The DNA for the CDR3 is TGCGCCAGCAGCGTGGGACAGGTCGACCCTGAAGCTTTCTTT.

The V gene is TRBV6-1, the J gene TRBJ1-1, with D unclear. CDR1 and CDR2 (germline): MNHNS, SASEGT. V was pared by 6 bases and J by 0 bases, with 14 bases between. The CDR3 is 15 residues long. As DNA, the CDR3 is TGTGCCAGCAGGCTAGGAGGGAGAATGAACACTGAAGCTTTCTTT. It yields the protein CASRLGGRMNTEAFF.

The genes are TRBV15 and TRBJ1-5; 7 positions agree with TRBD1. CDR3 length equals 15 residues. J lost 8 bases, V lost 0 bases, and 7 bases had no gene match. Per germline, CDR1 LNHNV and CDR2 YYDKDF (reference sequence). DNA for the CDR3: TGTGCCACCAGCAGAGATCGGGTAGGACAGGAGCCCCAGCATTTT. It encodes CATSRDRVGQEPQHF.

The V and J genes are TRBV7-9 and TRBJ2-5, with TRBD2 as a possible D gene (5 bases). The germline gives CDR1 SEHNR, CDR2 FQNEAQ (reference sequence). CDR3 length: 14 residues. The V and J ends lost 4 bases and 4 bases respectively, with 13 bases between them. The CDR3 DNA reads TGTGCCAGCAGCTATACAAGAGGAGGAGAGACCCAGTACTTC. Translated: CASSYTRGGETQYF.

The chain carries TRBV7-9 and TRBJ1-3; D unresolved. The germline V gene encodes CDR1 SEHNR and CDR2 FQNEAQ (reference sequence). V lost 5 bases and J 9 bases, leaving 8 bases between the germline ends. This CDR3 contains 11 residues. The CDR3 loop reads CASSDEGTIYF. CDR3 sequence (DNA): TGTGCCAGCAGCGACGAGGGCACCATATATTTT.

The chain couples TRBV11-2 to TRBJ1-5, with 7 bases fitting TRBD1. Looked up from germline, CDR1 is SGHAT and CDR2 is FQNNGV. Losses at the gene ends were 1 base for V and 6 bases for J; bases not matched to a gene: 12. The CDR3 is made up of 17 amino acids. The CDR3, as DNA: TGTGCCAGCAGCTTAGGTCTTGGAGGGGGCCCAAGTCAGCCCCAGCATTTT. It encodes CASSLGLGGGPSQPQHF.

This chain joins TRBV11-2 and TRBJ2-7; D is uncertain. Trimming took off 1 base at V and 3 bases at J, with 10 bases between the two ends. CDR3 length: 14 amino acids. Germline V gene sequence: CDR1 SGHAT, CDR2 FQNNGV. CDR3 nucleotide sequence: TGTGCCAGCAGCTTAGGACTTATCCTCTACGAGCAGTACTTC. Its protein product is CASSLGLILYEQYF.